This T cell receptor beta chain was documented in a study of T-cell memory formation after mild COVID-19. CDR3 size: 16 residues. Trimming stripped 0 bases from V and 3 bases from J, with 11 bases between. Germline CDR1 and CDR2: MNHEY and SVGAGI. One entry per CDR3 protein, called by TCRdb with MiXCR from the 5' RACE reads. The table records just over 200,000 distinct CDR3 sequences, around 9.1% of them present only once. The TCR comes from a man between 18 and 29 years old who had mild COVID-19 (a few samples of this study predate the infection). Cell type and time point are not known. The chain links TRBV6-5 to TRBJ1-4, with D possibly being TRBD1 (5 bases). Sequencing used PBMCs or a T cell subset sorted from them (not recorded which). The CDR3 sequence: CASSYSGASANEKLFF. CDR3 nucleotide sequence: TGTGCCAGCAGTTACTCTGGGGCCTCGGCTAATGAAAAACTGTTTTTT.